The 3 T cell receptor beta chains given below trace back to one sample, sequenced in a study of response to subunit inactivated influenza vaccine. TCRdb itself ran the RT-PCR reads through MiXCR, one entry per CDR3 protein. The sample has about 300,000 distinct CDR3 sequences; approximately 21% are singletons. The input for sequencing was PBMCs from blood, taken around 22 months after vaccination. These receptors all come from a man aged 45 to 70 who received an inactivated influenza vaccine.

In DNA, the CDR3 is TGTGCCAGTACCTCGGTGGTCCCCAACACTGAAGCTTTCTTT. This codes for CASTSVVPNTEAFF. J is TRBJ1-1 and V is TRBV19; D gene unclear. CDR3 length equals 14 residues. Trimming left V 7 bases short and J 2 bases short, with 14 bases between. Germline values: CDR1 LNHDA, CDR2 SQIVND (reference sequence).

This clonotype was seen ten or more times. The chain joins TRBV12-3 or TRBV12-4 to TRBJ1-2; 10 positions match TRBD1. The CDR3 covers 14 residues. The V and J ends lost 7 bases and 7 bases, in that order; junction bases with no gene match: 9. This CDR3 is CASTKGQGPSGYTF. The CDR3 nucleotides are TGTGCCAGCACCAAGGGACAGGGGCCTTCTGGCTACACCTTC.

This clonotype has a count of ten or more. The chain couples TRBV11-2 to TRBJ1-2; 7 bases agree with TRBD1. J gave up 8 bases and V 1 base, and 4 bases lay outside the gene matches. Per the germline V gene, CDR1 is SGHAT and CDR2 is FQNNGV. The CDR3 extends over 13 amino acids. CDR3 residues: CASSLGQGEGYTF. The DNA for the CDR3 is TGTGCCAGCAGCTTAGGGCAGGGGGAAGGCTACACCTTC.